The text below deals with one TCR beta chain. V was pared by 3 bases and J by 5 bases, with 13 bases between. The V gene's germline CDR1 is SGHAT and CDR2 FQNNGV. The CDR3 consists of 15 residues. Repertoires were generated with immunoSEQ multiplex PCR, while TCRdb's copy carries only in-frame clones and drops some. This sample has roughly 300,000 clones, with about 92% found just once. These data come from a study of blood T cell repertoires in COVID-19. The material sequenced was PBMCs or T cells enriched from blood (not recorded which). The sequence was collected from a woman in her thirties who had recovered from COVID-19. The chain couples TRBV11-2 to TRBJ2-2, with D unclear. In nucleotides, the CDR3 is TGTGCCAGCAGCTTTAAGAACAGTCAGACCGGGGAGCTGTTTTTT. Its protein product is CASSFKNSQTGELFF.